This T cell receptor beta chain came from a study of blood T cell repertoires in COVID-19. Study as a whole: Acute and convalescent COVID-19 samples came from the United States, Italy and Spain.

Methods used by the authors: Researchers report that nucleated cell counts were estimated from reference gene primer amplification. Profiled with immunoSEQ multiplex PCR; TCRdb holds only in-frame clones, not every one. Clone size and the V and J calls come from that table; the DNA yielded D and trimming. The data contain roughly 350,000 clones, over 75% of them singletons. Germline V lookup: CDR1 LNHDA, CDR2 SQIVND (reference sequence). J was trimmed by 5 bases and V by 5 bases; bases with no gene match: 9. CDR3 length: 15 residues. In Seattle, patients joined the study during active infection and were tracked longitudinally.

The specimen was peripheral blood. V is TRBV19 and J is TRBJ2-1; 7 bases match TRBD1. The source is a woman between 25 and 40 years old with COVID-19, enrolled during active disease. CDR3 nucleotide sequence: TGTGCCAGTAGTCGGACAGGCGGCTGGGACAATGAGCAGTTCTTC. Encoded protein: CASSRTGGWDNEQFF.